Listed below are T cell receptor beta chains from one sample, sequenced in a study of T-cell memory formation after mild COVID-19. MiXCR, run by TCRdb on the 5' RACE reads, gives a single entry per CDR3 protein. The data show under 200,000 distinct CDR3 sequences, with less than 40% seen just once and approximately 12% held by the top ten. The specimen sequenced was PBMCs or a T cell subset sorted from them (not recorded which). These receptors were obtained from an adult woman who had mild COVID-19 (a few samples of this study predate the infection). Cell type and time point are not known. The CDR3 runs from the conserved cysteine through the conserved F or W. A D gene is named only where the DNA matches it firmly. Not all rows give a size; the values are once, few, many and, for expanded clones, a class.

TRBV29-1	TRBJ2-1	13	.	.	TGCAGCGCATACGAGGCAGCTTACAATGAGCAGTTCTTC	CSAYEAAYNEQFF
TRBV27	TRBJ1-2	13	.	.	TGTGCCAGCAGTTCTGGACAGATTTATGGCTACACCTTC	CASSSGQIYGYTF
TRBV9	TRBJ2-7	15	.	.	TGTGCCAGCAGCGTAGGCGCAGGGTGGACCTACGAGCAGTACTTC	CASSVGAGWTYEQYF
TRBV7-2	TRBJ1-1	14	.	few	TGTGCCAGCAGCTTAACCGTCGGGAACACTGAAGCTTTCTTT	CASSLTVGNTEAFF
TRBV29-1	TRBJ2-5	13	.	few	TGCAGCGTTGGGACTCCCCGGGCCCTGGCCCAGTACTTC	CSVGTPRALAQYF
TRBV19	TRBJ1-1	14	TRBD1	.	TGTGCCAGTCGTATCGGGACAGCGAACACTGAAGCTTTCTTT	CASRIGTANTEAFF
TRBV12-3/TRBV12-4	TRBJ1-2	14	.	.	TGTGCCAGCAGTTCTGCGGGAGCTAACTATGGCTACACCTTC	CASSSAGANYGYTF
TRBV4-3	TRBJ1-5	15	TRBD1	few	TGCGCCAGCAGCCTTCGAACAGGGGGCAATCAGCCCCAGCATTTT	CASSLRTGGNQPQHF
TRBV2	TRBJ2-7	14	.	.	TGTGCCAGCAGTGAAGCATTTGGGTACTACGAGCAGTACTTC	CASSEAFGYYEQYF
TRBV10-3	TRBJ2-7	15	.	.	TGTGCCATCAGTGAGTCTTCTGAATACTCCTACGAGCAGTACTTC	CAISESSEYSYEQYF
TRBV7-8	TRBJ2-3	14	.	.	TGTGCCAGCATCTACGGTGGGGACATCAGTACGCAGTATTTT	CASIYGGDISTQYF
TRBV12-3/TRBV12-4	TRBJ2-1	13	.	few	TGTGCCAGCAGCTCAACTACAGACAATGAGCAGTTCTTC	CASSSTTDNEQFF
TRBV7-6	TRBJ2-7	15	.	few	TGTGCCAGCAGCCCTCAGTCAACAGGGAGCTACGAGCAGTACTTC	CASSPQSTGSYEQYF
TRBV7-9	TRBJ2-3	13	.	few	TGTGCCAGCAGCTTTGACAGCACAGATACGCAGTATTTT	CASSFDSTDTQYF
TRBV29-1	TRBJ2-3	14	.	few	TGCAGCGTTTCCAGTGGGCCTAGCACAGATACGCAGTATTTT	CSVSSGPSTDTQYF
TRBV20-1	TRBJ2-7	13	.	few	TGCAGTGCTAGTGAATCGACCGTCTACGAGCAGTACTTC	CSASESTVYEQYF
TRBV29-1	TRBJ2-3	12	TRBD2	.	TGCAGCGTAGCGGGAGGCACAGATACGCAGTATTTT	CSVAGGTDTQYF
TRBV2	TRBJ2-1	14	.	many	TGTGCCAGCAGTGATCGGACCGGGTACAATGAGCAGTTCTTC	CASSDRTGYNEQFF
TRBV19	TRBJ2-3	14	.	few	TGTGCCAGTAGTAACCAGCGGAGCACAGATACGCAGTATTTT	CASSNQRSTDTQYF
TRBV7-9	TRBJ2-3	12	.	.	TGTGCCAGCAGCGGAGGGGTCACAACGCAGTATTTT	CASSGGVTTQYF
TRBV4-2	TRBJ2-1	15	.	.	TGTGCCAGCAGCCAAGATTCGGTAGCCTACAATGAGCAGTTCTTC	CASSQDSVAYNEQFF